This T cell receptor (beta chain) was captured by sequencing in a study of cytomegalovirus exposure and HLA in healthy donors. TCRdb's table, derived via immunoSEQ multiplex PCR, lists solely in-frame clones and lacks some. The sample has 250,000 to 400,000 clones; approximately 91% are singletons. This receptor was taken from a man aged 25-45 years in good health and CMV-seronegative. The sequencing sample was made of PBMCs.

For the CDR3, the DNA is TGTGCCAGCAGTTTACCGGGCAGGGTCGAGGAAATGGTAGAATCACCCCTCCACTTT. Amino acids: CASSLPGRVEEMVESPLHF. The rearrangement joins TRBV28 to TRBJ1-6, with D perhaps matching TRBD1 (5 bases). V was clipped by 2 bases and J by 10 bases, with 27 bases between them. This CDR3 spans 19 amino acids. Germline loops: CDR1 MDHEN, CDR2 SYDVKM.